Sequencing of this TCR beta chain was carried out in a study of blood T cell repertoires in COVID-19. Overall study context: The analysed material was cDNA or gDNA that came from T cells, B-cell-depleted T cells, or PBMCs.

Libraries were prepared by immunoSEQ multiplex PCR; TCRdb keeps only in-frame clonotypes and omits some of them. The data hold 430,000 or so clones, with around 89% observed a single time. The sample taken for sequencing was PBMCs or T cells enriched from blood (not recorded which). The clonotype originates from a woman aged 40 to 55 who had recovered from COVID-19.

The CDR3 spells CASSQTGQNFMNTEAFF. The CDR3 coding sequence is TGTGCCAGCTCACAAACCGGACAGAACTTCATGAACACTGAAGCTTTCTTT. The V and J genes are TRBV18 and TRBJ1-1, with TRBD1 as a possible D gene (6 bases). The CDR3 has 17 amino acids. Per the germline V gene, CDR1 is KGHSH and CDR2 is LQKENI. V lost 4 bases, J lost 0 bases, and 18 bases lay in between.